The clone carrying this T cell receptor beta chain was found a few times. The antigen is not known. Assay: immunoSEQ multiplex PCR; the TCRdb copy retains only in-frame clones and omits some. The sample contains about 81,000 clones, more than 90% of which appear only once. V was clipped by 6 bases and J by 4 bases, with 13 bases between them. This CDR3 contains 15 residues. CDR1 and CDR2 (germline): SNHLY, FYNNEI. This sample is drawn from a study of PD-L1 blockade in urothelial cancer. Overall study context: The median T cell count in blood samples was 110,000 to 150,000. Study-wide points: Lower pretreatment blood TCR clonality, under the median, predicted better survival, researchers reported. The study found that durable-benefit patients expanded tumor-associated blood clones more at 3 weeks.

The sequenced sample was PBMCs, obtained around atezolizumab (anti-PD-L1) treatment. This chain links TRBV2 with TRBJ1-6; tentative D call: TRBD1 (6 bases). The origin of this receptor is a man aged 55 to 70 with urothelial cancer. CDR3 nucleotides: TGTGCCAGCAGGGTAGGACAGTCATATAATTCACCCCTCCACTTT. Its protein is CASRVGQSYNSPLHF. Variable domain in full (rest from reference TRBV2 and TRBJ1-6): EPEVTQTPSHQVTQMGQEVILRCVPISNHLYFYWYRQILGQKVEFLVSFYNNEISEKSEIFDDQFSVERPDGSNFTLKIRSTKLEDSAMYFCASRVGQSYNSPLHFGNGTRLTVT.